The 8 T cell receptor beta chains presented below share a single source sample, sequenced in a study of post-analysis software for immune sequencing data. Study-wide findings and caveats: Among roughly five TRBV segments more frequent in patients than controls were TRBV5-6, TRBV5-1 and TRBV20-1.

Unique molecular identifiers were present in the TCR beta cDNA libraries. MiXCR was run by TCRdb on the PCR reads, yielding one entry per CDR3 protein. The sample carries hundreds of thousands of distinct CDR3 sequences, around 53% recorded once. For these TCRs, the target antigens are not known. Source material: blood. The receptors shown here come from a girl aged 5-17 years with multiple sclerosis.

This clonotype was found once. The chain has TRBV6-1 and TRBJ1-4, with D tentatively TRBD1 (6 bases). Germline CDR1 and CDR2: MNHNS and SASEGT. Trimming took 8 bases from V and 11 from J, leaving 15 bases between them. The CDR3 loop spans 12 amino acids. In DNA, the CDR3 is TGTGCCAGCGTCGACAGGCAGTGGAAACTGTTTTTT. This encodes CASVDRQWKLFF.

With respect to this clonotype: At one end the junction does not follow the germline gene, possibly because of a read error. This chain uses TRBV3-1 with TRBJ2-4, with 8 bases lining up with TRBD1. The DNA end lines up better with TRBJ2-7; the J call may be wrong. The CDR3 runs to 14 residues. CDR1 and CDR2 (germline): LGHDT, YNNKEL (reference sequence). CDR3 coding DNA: TGTACCAGCAGCTTGGCCGGGACAGGAAACGAGCAGTACTTC. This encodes CTSSLAGTGNEQYF.

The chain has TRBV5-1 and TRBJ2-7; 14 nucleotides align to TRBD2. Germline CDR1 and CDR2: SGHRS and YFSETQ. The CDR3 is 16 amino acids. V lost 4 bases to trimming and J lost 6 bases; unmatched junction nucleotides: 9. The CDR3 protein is CASSEGTSGSSGEQYF. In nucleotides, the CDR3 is TGCGCCAGCAGCGAGGGGACTAGCGGGAGTTCAGGCGAGCAGTACTTC.

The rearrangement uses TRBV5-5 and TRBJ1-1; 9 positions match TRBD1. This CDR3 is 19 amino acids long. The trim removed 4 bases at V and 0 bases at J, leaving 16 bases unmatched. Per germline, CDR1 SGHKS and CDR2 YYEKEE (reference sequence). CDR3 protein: CASSVPPGQGGLMNTEAFF. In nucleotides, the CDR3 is TGTGCCAGCAGCGTTCCACCGGGACAGGGAGGTTTGATGAACACTGAAGCTTTCTTT.

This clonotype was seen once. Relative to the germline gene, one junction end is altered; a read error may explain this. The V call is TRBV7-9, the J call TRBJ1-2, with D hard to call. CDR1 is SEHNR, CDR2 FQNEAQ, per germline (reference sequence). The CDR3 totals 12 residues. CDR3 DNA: TGTGCCAACAGCCCAATTAACTATGGCTACACCTTC. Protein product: CANSPINYGYTF.

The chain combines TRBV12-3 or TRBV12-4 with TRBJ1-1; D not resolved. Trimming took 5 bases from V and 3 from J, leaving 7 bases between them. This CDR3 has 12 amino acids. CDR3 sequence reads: CASSDEDTEAFF. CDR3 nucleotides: TGTGCCAGCAGTGACGAGGACACTGAAGCTTTCTTT.

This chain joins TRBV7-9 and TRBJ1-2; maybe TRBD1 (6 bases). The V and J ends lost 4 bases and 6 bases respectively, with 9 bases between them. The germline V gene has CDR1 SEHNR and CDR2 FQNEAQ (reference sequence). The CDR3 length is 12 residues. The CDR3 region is CASSSYRDGYTF. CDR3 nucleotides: TGTGCCAGCAGCTCATACAGGGATGGCTACACCTTC.

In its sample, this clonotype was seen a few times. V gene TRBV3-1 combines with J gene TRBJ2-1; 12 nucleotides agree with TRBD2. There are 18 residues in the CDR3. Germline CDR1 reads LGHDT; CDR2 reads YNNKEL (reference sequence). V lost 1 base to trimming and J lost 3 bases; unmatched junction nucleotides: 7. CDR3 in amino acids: CASSQARGLAGIYNEQFF. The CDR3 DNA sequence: TGTGCCAGCAGCCAAGCCCGAGGACTAGCGGGGATCTACAATGAGCAGTTCTTC.